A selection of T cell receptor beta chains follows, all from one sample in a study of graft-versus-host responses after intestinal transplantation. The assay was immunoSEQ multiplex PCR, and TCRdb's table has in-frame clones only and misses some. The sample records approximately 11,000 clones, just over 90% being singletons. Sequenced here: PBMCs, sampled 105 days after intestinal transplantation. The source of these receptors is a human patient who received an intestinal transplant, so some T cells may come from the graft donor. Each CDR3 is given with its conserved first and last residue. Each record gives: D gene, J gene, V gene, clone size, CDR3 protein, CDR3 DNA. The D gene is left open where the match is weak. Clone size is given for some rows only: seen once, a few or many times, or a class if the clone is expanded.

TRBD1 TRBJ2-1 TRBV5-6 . CASSGRDRWANEQFF TGTGCCAGCAGCGGCCGGGACAGATGGGCTAATGAGCAGTTCTTC
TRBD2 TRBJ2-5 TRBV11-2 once CASSRTWTSGIYETQYF TGTGCCAGCAGCCGAACGTGGACTAGCGGGATCTATGAGACCCAGTACTTC
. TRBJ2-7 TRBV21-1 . CASSNGGYEQYF TGTGCCAGCAGCAATGGGGGCTACGAGCAGTACTTC
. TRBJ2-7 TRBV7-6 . CASSLLGPEQYF TGTGCCAGCAGCCTCCTTGGTCCCGAGCAGTACTTC
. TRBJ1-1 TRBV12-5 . CASGLGRNTEAFF TGTGCTAGTGGTTTGGGCAGAAACACTGAAGCTTTCTTT
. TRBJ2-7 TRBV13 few CASSFRRSYEQYF TGTGCCAGCAGCTTCAGGAGATCCTACGAGCAGTACTTC
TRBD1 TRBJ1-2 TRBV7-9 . CASSIEGQGRYGYTF TGTGCCAGCAGCATAGAGGGACAGGGGCGATATGGCTACACCTTC
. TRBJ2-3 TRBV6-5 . CASKNRGGGTDTQYF TGTGCCAGCAAAAATCGAGGTGGTGGCACAGATACGCAGTATTTT
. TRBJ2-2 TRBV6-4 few CASSESSAGELFF TGTGCCAGCAGTGAAAGTTCGGCCGGGGAGCTGTTTTTT
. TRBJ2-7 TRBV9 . CASSAGGGTYEQYF TGTGCCAGCAGCGCTGGCGGGGGCACCTACGAGCAGTACTTC
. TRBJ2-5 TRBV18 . CASSRSVQETQYF TGTGCCAGCTCACGTTCGGTACAAGAGACCCAGTACTTC
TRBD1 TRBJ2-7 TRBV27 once CASSPGQGYEQYF TGTGCCAGCAGTCCGGGACAGGGCTACGAGCAGTACTTC
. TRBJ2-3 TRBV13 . CASTWGTDTQYF TGTGCCAGCACCTGGGGCACAGATACGCAGTATTTT
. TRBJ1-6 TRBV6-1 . CASSEDPPWGFNSPLHF TGTGCCAGCAGTGAAGACCCCCCATGGGGATTTAATTCACCCCTCCACTTT
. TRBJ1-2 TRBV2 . CASSVEADLKDGYTF TGTGCCAGCAGCGTTGAAGCTGATCTTAAGGATGGCTACACCTTC
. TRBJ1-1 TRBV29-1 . CSVERTNTEAFF TGCAGCGTTGAGAGGACGAACACTGAAGCTTTCTTT
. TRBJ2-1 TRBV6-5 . CASRPGTANNNEQFF TGTGCCAGCAGACCTGGGACTGCAAATAACAATGAGCAGTTCTTC
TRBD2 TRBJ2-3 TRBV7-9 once CASSLYGGEVDTQYF TGTGCCAGCAGCTTATACGGGGGGGAGGTAGATACGCAGTATTTT
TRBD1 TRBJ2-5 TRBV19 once CASQDRAGQETQYF TGTGCCAGTCAGGACAGGGCAGGACAAGAGACCCAGTACTTC
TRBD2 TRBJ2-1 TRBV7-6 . CASSRGLAGGNEQFF TGTGCCAGCAGCCGAGGACTAGCGGGAGGAAATGAGCAGTTCTTC
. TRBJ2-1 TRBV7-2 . CASSLDEYRAIRNEQFF TGTGCCAGCAGCTTAGATGAGTATCGAGCTATCAGGAATGAGCAGTTCTTC
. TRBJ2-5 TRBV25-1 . CASSGTANLETQYF TGTGCCAGCAGTGGAACTGCCAACCTTGAGACCCAGTACTTC
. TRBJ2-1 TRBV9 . CASSVVGAASYNEQFF TGTGCCAGCAGCGTAGTGGGAGCCGCCTCCTACAATGAGCAGTTCTTC
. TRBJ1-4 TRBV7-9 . CASSPKTGEKLFF TGTGCCAGCAGCCCCAAGACAGGTGAAAAACTGTTTTTT
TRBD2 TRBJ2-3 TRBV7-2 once CASSLSAGGPSDTQYF TGTGCCAGCAGCCTATCAGCGGGGGGGCCTTCAGATACGCAGTATTTT
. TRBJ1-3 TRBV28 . CASSLWEGKGSGNTIYF TGTGCCAGCAGTTTATGGGAAGGGAAGGGCTCTGGAAACACCATATATTTT
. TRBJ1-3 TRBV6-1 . CATSSTPSSGNTIYF TGTGCCACCAGCTCGACACCTAGCTCTGGAAACACCATATATTTT
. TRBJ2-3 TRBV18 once CASSPTIDSRTQYF TGTGCCAGCTCACCAACCATAGACAGTCGGACGCAGTATTTT
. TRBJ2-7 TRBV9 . CASSVGTGPSYEQYF TGTGCCAGCAGCGTAGGGACCGGACCCTCCTACGAGCAGTACTTC
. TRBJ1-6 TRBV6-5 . CASSYVGFSPLHF TGTGCCAGCAGTTACGTGGGGTTTTCACCCCTCCACTTT
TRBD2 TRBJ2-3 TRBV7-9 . CASSLDGGRALYF TGTGCCAGCAGCCTAGACGGCGGGAGGGCTTTGTATTTT
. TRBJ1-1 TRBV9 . CASSATSGTSSNTEAFF TGTGCCAGCAGCGCGACCTCCGGGACATCTTCGAACACTGAAGCTTTCTTT
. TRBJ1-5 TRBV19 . CASSGGRGQPQHF TGTGCCAGTTCGGGGGGGCGAGGTCAGCCCCAGCATTTT
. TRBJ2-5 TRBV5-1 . CASSLGSFETQYF TGCGCCAGCAGCTTGGGTAGTTTCGAGACCCAGTACTTC